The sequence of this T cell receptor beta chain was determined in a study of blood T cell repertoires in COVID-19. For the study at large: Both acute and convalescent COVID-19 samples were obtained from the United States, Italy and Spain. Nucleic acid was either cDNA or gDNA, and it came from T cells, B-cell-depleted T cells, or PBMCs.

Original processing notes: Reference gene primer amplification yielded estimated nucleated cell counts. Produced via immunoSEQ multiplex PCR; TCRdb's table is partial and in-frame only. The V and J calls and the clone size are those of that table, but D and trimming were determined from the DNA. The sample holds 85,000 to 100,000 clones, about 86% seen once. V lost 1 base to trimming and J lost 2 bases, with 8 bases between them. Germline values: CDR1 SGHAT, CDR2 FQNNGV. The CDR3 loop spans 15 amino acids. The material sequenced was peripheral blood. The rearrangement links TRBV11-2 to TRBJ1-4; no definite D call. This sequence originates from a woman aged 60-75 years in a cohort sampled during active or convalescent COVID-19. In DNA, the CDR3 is TGTGCCAGCAGCTTAGCAATGGGCACTAATGAAAAACTGTTTTTT. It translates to CASSLAMGTNEKLFF.